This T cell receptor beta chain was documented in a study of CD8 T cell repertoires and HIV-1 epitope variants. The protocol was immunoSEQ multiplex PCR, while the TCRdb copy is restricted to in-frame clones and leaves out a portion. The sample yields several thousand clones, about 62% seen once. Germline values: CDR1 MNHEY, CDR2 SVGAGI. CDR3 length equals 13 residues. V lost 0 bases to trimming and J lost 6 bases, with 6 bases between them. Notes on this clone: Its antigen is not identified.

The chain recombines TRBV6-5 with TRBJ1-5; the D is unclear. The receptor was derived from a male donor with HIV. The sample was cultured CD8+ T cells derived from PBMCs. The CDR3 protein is CASSYSIFQPQHF. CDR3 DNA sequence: TGTGCCAGCAGTTACTCGATTTTTCAGCCCCAGCATTTT.